A selection of T cell receptor beta chains follows, all from one sample in a study of cytomegalovirus exposure and HLA in healthy donors. Sequenced by immunoSEQ multiplex PCR; TCRdb stores in-frame clones only, minus some. The sample holds approximately 200,000 clones, around 78% seen once. Sequencing input: PBMCs. Every receptor here comes from a man aged 30 to 39 in good health and CMV-seronegative. CDR3s include the opening cysteine and the closing phenylalanine or tryptophan. The order of the fields is V gene, D gene, clone size, J gene, CDR3 DNA, CDR3 protein. A D gene is named only where the DNA matches it firmly. Not all rows give a size; the values are once, few, many and, for expanded clones, a class.

>TRBV7-9|TRBD1|NA|TRBJ2-5
TGTGCCAGCAGCGCGATAAAGGGGGCGCGGGAGACCCAGTACTTC
CASSAIKGARETQYF
>TRBV5-1|TRBD1|NA|TRBJ2-7
TGCGCCAGCAGCAACGGACAGGCCTCCTACGAGCAGTACTTC
CASSNGQASYEQYF
>TRBV5-4|NA|NA|TRBJ2-1
TGTGCCAGCAGCTTGGCCACCAGCGGAAGAGGAAATGAGCAGTTCTTC
CASSLATSGRGNEQFF
>TRBV4-2|NA|NA|TRBJ2-1
TGTGCCAGCAGCCAAGTTGTTCTTGGCCGTACAGCTTTCTACAATGAGCAGTTCTTC
CASSQVVLGRTAFYNEQFF
>TRBV19|TRBD2|NA|TRBJ2-3
TGTGCCAGTAGTATCCCAGCGGGAGCGACAACAGATACGCAGTATTTT
CASSIPAGATTDTQYF
>TRBV6-6|NA|NA|TRBJ2-3
TGTGCCAGCAGTCCCCGCGAGGGAATCACAGATACGCAGTATTTT
CASSPREGITDTQYF
>TRBV5-4|TRBD2|NA|TRBJ2-1
TGTGCCAGCAGCTTGCCGGGACTAGCGGGGATTAGCTCCTACAATGAGCAGTTCTTC
CASSLPGLAGISSYNEQFF
>TRBV28|NA|NA|TRBJ2-3
TGTGCCAGCAGTCCACTAGCTCGGGCCGGTTACACAGATACGCAGTATTTT
CASSPLARAGYTDTQYF
>TRBV19|NA|few|TRBJ1-5
TGTGCCAGTAGTTTATACAGGTATAGCAATCAGCCCCAGCATTTT
CASSLYRYSNQPQHF
>TRBV7-9|TRBD1|NA|TRBJ2-2
TGTGCCAGCAGAGGATCCGGGACAGGGAACACCGGGGAGCTGTTTTTT
CASRGSGTGNTGELFF
>TRBV4-1|TRBD2|once|TRBJ2-7
TGCGCCAGCAGCCAAGAATGGGGGAGGGCTAACGAGCAGTACTTC
CASSQEWGRANEQYF
>TRBV30|TRBD2|once|TRBJ2-2
TGTGCCTGGAGCCGGGGTCTAGCGGACGGGGAGCTGTTTTTT
CAWSRGLADGELFF
>TRBV29-1|TRBD1|NA|TRBJ1-1
TGCAGCGGGGGACAGGGGGAAACTGAAGCTTTCTTT
CSGGQGETEAFF